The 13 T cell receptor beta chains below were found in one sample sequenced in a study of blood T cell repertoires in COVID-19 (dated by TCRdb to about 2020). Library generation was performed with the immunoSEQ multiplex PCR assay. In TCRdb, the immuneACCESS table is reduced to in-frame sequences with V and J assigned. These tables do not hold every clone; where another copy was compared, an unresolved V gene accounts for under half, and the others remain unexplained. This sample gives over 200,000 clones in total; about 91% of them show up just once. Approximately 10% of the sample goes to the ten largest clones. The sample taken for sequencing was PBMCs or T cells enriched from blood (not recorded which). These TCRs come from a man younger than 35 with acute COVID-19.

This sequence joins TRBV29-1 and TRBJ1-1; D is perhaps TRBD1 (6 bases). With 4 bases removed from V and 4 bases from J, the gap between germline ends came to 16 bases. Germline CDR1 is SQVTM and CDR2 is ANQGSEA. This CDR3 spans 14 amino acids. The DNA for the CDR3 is TGCAGCGTTGTATCAGGGGAAAGGGGCACTGAAGCTTTCTTT. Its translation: CSVVSGERGTEAFF. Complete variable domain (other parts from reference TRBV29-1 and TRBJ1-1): SAVISQKPSRDICQRGTSLTIQCQVDSQVTMMFWYRQQPGQSLTLIATANQGSEATYESGFVIDKFPISRPNLTFSTLTVSNMSPEDSSIYLCSVVSGERGTEAFFGQGTRLTVV.

Written as DNA, the CDR3 is TGTGCCAGCAGCTCTAAGACAGGGTTGGCGACAGATACGCAGTATTTT. Translated, it gives CASSSKTGLATDTQYF. The chain employs TRBV9 and TRBJ2-3; 7 bases fit TRBD1. The germline gives CDR1 SGDLS, CDR2 YYNGEE. V lost 4 bases and J lost 3; bases outside the gene matches: 11. The CDR3 extends over 16 amino acids.

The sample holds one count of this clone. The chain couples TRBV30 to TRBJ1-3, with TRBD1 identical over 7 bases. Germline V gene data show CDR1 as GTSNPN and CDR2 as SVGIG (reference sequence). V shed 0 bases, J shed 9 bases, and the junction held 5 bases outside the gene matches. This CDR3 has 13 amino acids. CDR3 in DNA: TGTGCCTGGAGTGTACAGGGGTTTGGCACCATATATTTT. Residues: CAWSVQGFGTIYF.

The CDR3 region is CASSKGGGTNEKLFF. CDR3 coding DNA: TGTGCCAGCTCCAAGGGTGGAGGGACTAATGAAAAACTGTTTTTT. The gene calls are TRBV9 and TRBJ1-4; D remains unclear. This CDR3 spans 15 amino acids. The V and J ends lost 7 bases and 2 bases respectively, with 15 bases between them. The germline V gene encodes CDR1 SGDLS and CDR2 YYNGEE.

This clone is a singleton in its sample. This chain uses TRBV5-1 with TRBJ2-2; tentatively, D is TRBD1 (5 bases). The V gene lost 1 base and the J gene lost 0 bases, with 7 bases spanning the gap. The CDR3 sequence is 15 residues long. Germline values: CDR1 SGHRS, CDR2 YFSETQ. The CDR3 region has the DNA TGCGCCAGCAGCTTGCCACAGGCGAACACCGGGGAGCTGTTTTTT. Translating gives CASSLPQANTGELFF.

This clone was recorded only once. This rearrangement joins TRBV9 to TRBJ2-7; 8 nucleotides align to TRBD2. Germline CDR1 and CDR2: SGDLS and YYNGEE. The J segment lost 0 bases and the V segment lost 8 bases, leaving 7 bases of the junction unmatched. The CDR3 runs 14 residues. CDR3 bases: TGTGCCAGTTCTCCGGGACTAGGCTCCTACGAGCAGTACTTC. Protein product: CASSPGLGSYEQYF.

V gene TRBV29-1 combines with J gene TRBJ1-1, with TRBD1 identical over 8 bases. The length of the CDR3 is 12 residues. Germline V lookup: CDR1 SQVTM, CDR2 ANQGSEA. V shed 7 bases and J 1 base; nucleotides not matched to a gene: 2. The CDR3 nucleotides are TGCAGCGCGGGACAGGAGAACACTGAAGCTTTCTTT. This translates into CSAGQENTEAFF.

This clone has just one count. The chain's CDR3 is CASSTSGTSYNEQFF. The DNA for the CDR3 is TGTGCCAGCAGCACGAGCGGGACTTCATACAATGAGCAGTTCTTC. The genes are TRBV7-2 and TRBJ2-1; 7 nucleotides align to TRBD2. Germline loops: CDR1 SGHTA, CDR2 FQGNSA. The CDR3 consists of 15 residues. The V and J ends lost 5 bases and 4 bases, in that order; junction bases with no gene match: 8.

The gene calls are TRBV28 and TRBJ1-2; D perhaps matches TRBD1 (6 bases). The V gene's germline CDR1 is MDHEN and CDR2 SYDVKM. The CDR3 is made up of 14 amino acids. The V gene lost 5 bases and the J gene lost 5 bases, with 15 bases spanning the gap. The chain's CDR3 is CASSLMDRRYGYTF. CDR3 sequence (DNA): TGTGCCAGCAGTCTTATGGACAGACGATATGGCTACACCTTC.

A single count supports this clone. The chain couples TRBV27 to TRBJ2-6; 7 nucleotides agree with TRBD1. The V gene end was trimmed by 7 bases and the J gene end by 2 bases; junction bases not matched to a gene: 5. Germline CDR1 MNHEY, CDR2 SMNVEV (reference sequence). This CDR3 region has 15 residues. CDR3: CASKTGYAGANVLTF. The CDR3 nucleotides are TGTGCCAGCAAGACAGGGTACGCTGGGGCCAACGTCCTGACTTTC.

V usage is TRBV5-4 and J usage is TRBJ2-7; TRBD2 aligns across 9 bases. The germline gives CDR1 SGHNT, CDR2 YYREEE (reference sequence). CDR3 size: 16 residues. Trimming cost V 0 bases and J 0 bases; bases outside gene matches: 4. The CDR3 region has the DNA TGTGCCAGCAGCTTGGGTGGTAGCGGGAGCTCCTACGAGCAGTACTTC. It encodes CASSLGGSGSSYEQYF.

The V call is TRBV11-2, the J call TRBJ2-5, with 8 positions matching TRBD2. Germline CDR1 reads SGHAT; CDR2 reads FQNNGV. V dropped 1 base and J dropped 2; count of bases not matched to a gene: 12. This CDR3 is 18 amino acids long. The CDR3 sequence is CASSLGRIGRGLQETQYF. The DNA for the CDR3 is TGTGCCAGCAGCTTAGGCCGTATCGGGAGGGGGTTACAAGAGACCCAGTACTTC.

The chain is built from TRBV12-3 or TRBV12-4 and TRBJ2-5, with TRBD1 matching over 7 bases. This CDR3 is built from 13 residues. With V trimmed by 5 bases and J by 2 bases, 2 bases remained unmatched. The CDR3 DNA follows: TGTGCCAGCAGTCGGGACAGTCAAGAGACCCAGTACTTC. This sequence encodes CASSRDSQETQYF.